Shown below are 7 T cell receptor beta chains from a single sample sequenced in a study of blood T cell repertoires in COVID-19 (dated by TCRdb to between 2020 and 2021). Preparation of the library involved the immunoSEQ multiplex PCR assay. Sourced from immuneACCESS, this table was stored by TCRdb with only in-frame sequences that have V and J called. A share of the clones is absent; for the studies checked, an unresolved V gene accounts for under half, and the remainder has no known explanation. This sample gives about 74,000 clones in total; just over 85% of them show up just once. Together, the top ten hold 1.9% of the sample. Source material: peripheral blood. The receptor set was obtained from a woman aged 80 or older with active or convalescent COVID-19.

V is TRBV6-4 and J is TRBJ2-1; D might be TRBD2 (5 bases). The V gene lost 6 bases and the J gene lost 1 base, with 13 bases spanning the gap. This CDR3 contains 15 residues. Germline assignment: CDR1 MRHNA and CDR2 SNTAGT. CDR3 sequence (DNA): TGTGCCAGCAGCCTCTGGTCGGGGTCCTACAATGAGCAGTTCTTC. Amino acid sequence: CASSLWSGSYNEQFF.

This clone has a handful of counts. This chain uses TRBV5-6 with TRBJ1-3; 9 positions agree with TRBD1. J was trimmed by 2 bases and V by 3 bases; bases with no gene match: 6. The germline V gene encodes CDR1 SGHDT and CDR2 YYEEEE. CDR3 length equals 16 residues. DNA of the CDR3: TGTGCCAGCAGCTCGGGACAGGGAATCGCTGGAAACACCATATATTTT. This sequence encodes CASSSGQGIAGNTIYF.

The V and J genes are TRBV2 and TRBJ1-2; 10 nucleotides line up with TRBD1. V shed 5 bases and J 5 bases; nucleotides not matched to a gene: 8. This CDR3 region has 15 residues. The germline CDR1 and CDR2 sequences are SNHLY and FYNNEI. DNA of the CDR3: TGTGCCAGCAGTATAGGACAGGGGGGGTTATATGGCTACACCTTC. This gives the protein CASSIGQGGLYGYTF.

The CDR3 nucleotides read TGTGCCACCAGTGATGCCAGGGCTAATGAAAAACTGTTTTTT. As protein: CATSDARANEKLFF. This chain links TRBV24-1 with TRBJ1-4; TRBD1 is a possible D gene (5 bases). Trimming shortened V by 3 bases and J by 3 bases, and 7 bases separated the two germline ends. Germline CDR1 and CDR2: KGHDR and SFDVKD. This CDR3 is 14 amino acids long.

The count of this clone is one. The CDR3 region has the DNA TGCGCCAGCAGTCAATCTTATGAGACAGGCTCCTACAATGAGCAGTTCTTC. Translation gives CASSQSYETGSYNEQFF. The rearrangement links TRBV23-1 to TRBJ2-1; TRBD1 might be the D (6 bases). Being an ORF, TRBV23-1 has a function that is uncertain. The CDR3 has 17 residues. Deletions cut 0 bases from V and 0 bases from J, with 12 bases between.

The chain employs TRBV5-1 and TRBJ1-1, with TRBD1 as a possible D gene (6 bases). This CDR3 contains 16 residues. V was shortened by 4 bases and J by 0 bases, with 16 bases between the two germline ends. Looked up from germline, CDR1 is SGHRS and CDR2 is YFSETQ. CDR3 DNA: TGCGCCAGCAGCGGGAGCAATGGGGGCCTGAACACTGAAGCTTTCTTT. It encodes CASSGSNGGLNTEAFF. The full variable domain, completed using reference TRBV5-1 and TRBJ1-1, is KAGVTQTPRYLIKTRGQQVTLSCSPISGHRSVSWYQQTPGQGLQFLFEYFSETQRNKGNFPGRFSGRQFSNSRSEMNVSTLELGDSALYLCASSGSNGGLNTEAFFGQGTRLTVV.

The V gene is TRBV5-5, the J gene TRBJ2-7; D possibly corresponds to TRBD2 (5 bases). The CDR3 runs 14 residues. CDR1 is SGHKS, CDR2 YYEKEE, per germline (reference sequence). V was pared by 3 bases and J by 0 bases, with 10 bases between. The CDR3 coding sequence is TGTGCCAGCAGCTCGGACTGGAGCTCCTACGAGCAGTACTTC. Protein product: CASSSDWSSYEQYF. Full variable domain (missing parts from reference TRBV5-5 and TRBJ2-7): DAGVTQSPTHLIKTRGQQVTLRCSPISGHKSVSWYQQVLGQGPQFIFQYYEKEERGRGNFPDRFSARQFPNYSSELNVNALLLGDSALYLCASSSDWSSYEQYFGPGTRLTVT.